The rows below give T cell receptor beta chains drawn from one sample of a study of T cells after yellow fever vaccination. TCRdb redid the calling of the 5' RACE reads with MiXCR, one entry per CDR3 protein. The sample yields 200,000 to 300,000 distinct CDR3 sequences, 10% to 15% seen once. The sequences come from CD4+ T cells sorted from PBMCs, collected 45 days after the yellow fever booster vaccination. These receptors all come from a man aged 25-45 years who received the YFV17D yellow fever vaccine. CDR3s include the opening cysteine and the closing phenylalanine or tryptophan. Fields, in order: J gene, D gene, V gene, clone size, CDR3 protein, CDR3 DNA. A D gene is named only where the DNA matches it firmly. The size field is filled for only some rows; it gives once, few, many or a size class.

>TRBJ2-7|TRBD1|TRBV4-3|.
CASSPQGAKTYEQYF
TGCGCCAGCAGCCCCCAGGGGGCCAAAACCTACGAGCAGTACTTC
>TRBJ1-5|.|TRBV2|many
CASTRGHSNQPQHF
TGTGCCAGCACGAGGGGACATAGCAATCAGCCCCAGCATTTT
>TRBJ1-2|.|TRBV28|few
CASSFRRRGYGYTF
TGTGCCAGCAGTTTTCGACGGCGCGGCTATGGCTACACCTTC
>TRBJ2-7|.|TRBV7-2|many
CASSSGTSYEQYF
TGTGCCAGCAGCTCAGGTACTAGCTACGAGCAGTACTTC
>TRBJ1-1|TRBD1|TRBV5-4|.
CASGRDRLNTEAFF
TGTGCCAGCGGCCGGGACAGGCTGAACACTGAAGCTTTCTTT
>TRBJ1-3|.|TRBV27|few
CASSSLGGLWNTIYF
TGTGCCAGCAGTTCTCTCGGAGGGCTGTGGAACACCATATATTTT
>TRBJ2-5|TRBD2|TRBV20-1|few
CSAGLAVLGAQYF
TGCAGTGCCGGACTAGCGGTCCTAGGAGCCCAGTACTTC
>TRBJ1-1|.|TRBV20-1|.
CSALRNGYEAFF
TGCAGTGCTTTGCGGAACGGTTATGAAGCTTTCTTT
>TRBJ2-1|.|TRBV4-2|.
CASSRGGTAFNEQFF
TGTGCCAGCAGCAGAGGCGGGACTGCTTTCAATGAGCAGTTCTTC
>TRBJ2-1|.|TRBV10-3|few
CAISEYNEQFF
TGTGCCATCAGTGAATACAATGAGCAGTTCTTC
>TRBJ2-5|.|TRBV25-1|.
CASSDWLIKTQYF
TGTGCCAGCAGTGACTGGTTGATAAAGACCCAGTACTTC
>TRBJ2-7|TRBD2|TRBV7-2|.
CASSSDSGRYEQYF
TGTGCCAGCAGCTCAGATAGCGGGAGGTACGAGCAGTACTTC
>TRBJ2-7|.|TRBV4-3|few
CASSQGTSYEQYF
TGCGCCAGCAGCCAAGGGACTTCCTACGAGCAGTACTTC
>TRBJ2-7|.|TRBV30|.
CAWSVLVMGEQYF
TGTGCCTGGAGTGTCCTAGTTATGGGCGAGCAGTACTTC
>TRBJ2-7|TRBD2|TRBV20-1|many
CSARDRSGTNYEQYF
TGCAGTGCTAGAGATCGGAGCGGGACCAACTACGAGCAGTACTTC
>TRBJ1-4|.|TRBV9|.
CASSPGGPNEKLFF
TGTGCCAGCAGCCCCGGGGGACCGAACGAAAAACTGTTTTTT